This T cell receptor (beta chain) was profiled in a study of CD8+ T cells in alopecia areata. About the research overall: For 6 to 18 months, tofacitinib was taken, and 6 months off drug followed.

Patients with alopecia areata provided lesional scalp punch biopsies as well as peripheral blood. Study outcomes and limitations: Normal skin contains resident alphabeta T cells, and these are also sequenced in scalp samples. Affected lesional scalp, above all in alopecia totalis/universalis, was more clonal than normal scalp.

Isolated RNA was reverse transcribed into cDNA used as the sequencing template. Data came from immunoSEQ multiplex PCR; TCRdb stores just in-frame clones and leaves some out. The data hold around 140,000 clones, with around 50% observed a single time. This clone was seen more than once but under ten times. The antigen is unknown. Germline V gene data show CDR1 as LNHNV and CDR2 as YYDKDF (reference sequence). Trimming stripped 0 bases from V and 8 bases from J, with 7 bases between. The CDR3 contains 13 residues. This chain connects TRBV15 to TRBJ1-4; no definite D call. Material: CD4+ T cells sorted from blood. The source of this sequence is a human donor with alopecia areata. The CDR3 spells CATSRDQIEKLFF. DNA for the CDR3: TGTGCCACCAGCAGAGATCAGATCGAAAAACTGTTTTTT. Full variable domain (remainder filled in from reference TRBV15 and TRBJ1-4): DAMVIQNPRYQVTQFGKPVTLSCSQTLNHNVMYWYQQKSSQAPKLLFHYYDKDFNNEADTPDNFQSRRPNTSFCFLDIRSPGLGDTAMYLCATSRDQIEKLFFGSGTQLSVL.